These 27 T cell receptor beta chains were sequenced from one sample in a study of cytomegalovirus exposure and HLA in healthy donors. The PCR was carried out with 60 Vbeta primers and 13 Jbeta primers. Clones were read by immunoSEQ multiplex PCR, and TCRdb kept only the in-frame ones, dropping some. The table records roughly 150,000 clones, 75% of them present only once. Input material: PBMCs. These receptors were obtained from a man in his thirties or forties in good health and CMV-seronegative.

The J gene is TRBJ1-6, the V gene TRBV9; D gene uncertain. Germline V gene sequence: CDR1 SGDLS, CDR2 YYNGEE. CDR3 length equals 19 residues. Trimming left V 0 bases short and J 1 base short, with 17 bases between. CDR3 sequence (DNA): TGTGCCAGCAGCGTAGGTCAGGTCGCACCAAGTTCCTATAATTCACCCCTCCACTTT. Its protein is CASSVGQVAPSSYNSPLHF.

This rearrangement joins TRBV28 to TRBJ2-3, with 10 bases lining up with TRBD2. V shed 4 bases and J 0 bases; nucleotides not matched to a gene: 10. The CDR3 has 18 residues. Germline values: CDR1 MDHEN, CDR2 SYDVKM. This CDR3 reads CASSSDHGLAASTDTQYF. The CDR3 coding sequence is TGTGCCAGCAGTTCCGACCATGGACTAGCGGCTAGCACAGATACGCAGTATTTT.

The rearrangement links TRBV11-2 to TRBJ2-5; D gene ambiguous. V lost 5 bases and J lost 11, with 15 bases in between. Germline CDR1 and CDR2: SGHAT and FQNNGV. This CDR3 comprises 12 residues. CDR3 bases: TGTGCCAGCAGCCCACCGGCGCCGGAGCAGTACTTC. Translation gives CASSPPAPEQYF. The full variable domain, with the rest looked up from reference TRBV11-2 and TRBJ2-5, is EAGVAQSPRYKIIEKRQSVAFWCNPISGHATLYWYQQILGQGPKLLIQFQNNGVVDDSQLPKDRFSAERLKGVDSTLKIQPAKLEDSAVYLCASSPPAPEQYFGPGTRLLVL.

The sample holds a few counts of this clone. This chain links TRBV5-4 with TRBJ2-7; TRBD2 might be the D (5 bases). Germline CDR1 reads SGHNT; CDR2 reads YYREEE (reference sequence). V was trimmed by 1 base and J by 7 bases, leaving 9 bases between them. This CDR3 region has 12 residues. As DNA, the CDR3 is TGTGCCAGCAGCTTGCCGGGATGGGAGCAGTACTTC. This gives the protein CASSLPGWEQYF. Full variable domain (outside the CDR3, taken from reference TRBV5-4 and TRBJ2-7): ETGVTQSPTHLIKTRGQQVTLRCSSQSGHNTVSWYQQALGQGPQFIFQYYREEENGRGNFPPRFSGLQFPNYSSELNVNALELDDSALYLCASSLPGWEQYFGPGTRLTVT.

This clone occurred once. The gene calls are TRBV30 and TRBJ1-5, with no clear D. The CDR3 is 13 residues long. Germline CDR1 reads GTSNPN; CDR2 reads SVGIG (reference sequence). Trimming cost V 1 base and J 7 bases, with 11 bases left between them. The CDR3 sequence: CAWSGGRWQPQHF. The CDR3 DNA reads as TGTGCCTGGAGTGGAGGGAGATGGCAGCCCCAGCATTTT. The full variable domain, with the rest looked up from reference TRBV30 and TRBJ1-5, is SQTIHQWPATLVQPVGSPLSLECTVEGTSNPNLYWYRQAAGRGLQLLFYSVGIGQISSEVPQNLSASRPQDRQFILSSKKLLLSDSGFYLCAWSGGRWQPQHFGDGTRLSIL.

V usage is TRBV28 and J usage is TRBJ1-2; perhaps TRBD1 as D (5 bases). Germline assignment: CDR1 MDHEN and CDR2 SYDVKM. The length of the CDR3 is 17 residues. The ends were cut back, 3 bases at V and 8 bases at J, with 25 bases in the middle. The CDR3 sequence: CASSFQATYAWGVGYTF. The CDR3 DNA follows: TGTGCCAGCAGTTTCCAAGCCACTTATGCGTGGGGGGTCGGCTACACCTTC.

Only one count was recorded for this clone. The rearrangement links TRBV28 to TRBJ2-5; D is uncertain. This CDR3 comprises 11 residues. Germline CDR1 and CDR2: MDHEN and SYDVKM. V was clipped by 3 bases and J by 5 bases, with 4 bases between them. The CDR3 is CASSFYETQYF. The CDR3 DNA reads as TGTGCCAGCAGTTTTTATGAGACCCAGTACTTC.

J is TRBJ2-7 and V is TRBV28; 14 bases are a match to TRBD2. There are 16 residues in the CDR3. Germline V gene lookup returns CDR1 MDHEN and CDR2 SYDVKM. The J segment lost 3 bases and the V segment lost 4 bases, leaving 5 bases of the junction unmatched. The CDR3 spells CASSSGLAGGLYEQYF. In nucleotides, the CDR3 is TGTGCCAGCAGTTCCGGACTAGCGGGAGGTCTCTACGAGCAGTACTTC.

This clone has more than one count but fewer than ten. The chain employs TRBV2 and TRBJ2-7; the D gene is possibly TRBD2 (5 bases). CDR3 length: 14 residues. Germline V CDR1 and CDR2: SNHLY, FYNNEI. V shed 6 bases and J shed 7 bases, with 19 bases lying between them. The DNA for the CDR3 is TGTGCCAGCAGGACGCACCGACTACGAATGGAGCAGTACTTC. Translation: CASRTHRLRMEQYF.

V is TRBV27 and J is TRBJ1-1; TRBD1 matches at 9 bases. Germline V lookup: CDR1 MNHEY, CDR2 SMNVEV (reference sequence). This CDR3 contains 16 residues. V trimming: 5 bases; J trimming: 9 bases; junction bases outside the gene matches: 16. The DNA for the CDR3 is TGTGCCAGCAGTGAGGGACAGGGCCGGGTAACCTCTAAAGCTTTCTTT. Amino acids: CASSEGQGRVTSKAFF.

The chain's CDR3 is CASRGQLSGNTIYF. The DNA for the CDR3 is TGTGCCAGCAGGGGGCAGCTCTCTGGAAACACCATATATTTT. The rearrangement uses TRBV2 and TRBJ1-3, with D possibly matching TRBD1 (5 bases). Trimming stripped 6 bases from V and 0 bases from J, with 9 bases between. Germline V gene sequence: CDR1 SNHLY, CDR2 FYNNEI. The CDR3 extends over 14 amino acids.

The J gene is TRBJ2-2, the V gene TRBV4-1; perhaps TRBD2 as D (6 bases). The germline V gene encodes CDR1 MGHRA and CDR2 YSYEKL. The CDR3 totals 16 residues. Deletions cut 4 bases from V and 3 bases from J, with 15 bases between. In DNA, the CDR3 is TGCGCCAGCAGCCCCGCGGGCGGGGCGCACACCGGGGAGCTGTTTTTT. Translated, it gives CASSPAGGAHTGELFF.

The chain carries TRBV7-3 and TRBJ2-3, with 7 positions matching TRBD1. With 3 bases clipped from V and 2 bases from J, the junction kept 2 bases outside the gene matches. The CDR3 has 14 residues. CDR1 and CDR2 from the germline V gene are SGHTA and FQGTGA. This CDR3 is CASSFDRVTDTQYF. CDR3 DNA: TGTGCCAGCAGCTTCGACAGGGTCACAGATACGCAGTATTTT.

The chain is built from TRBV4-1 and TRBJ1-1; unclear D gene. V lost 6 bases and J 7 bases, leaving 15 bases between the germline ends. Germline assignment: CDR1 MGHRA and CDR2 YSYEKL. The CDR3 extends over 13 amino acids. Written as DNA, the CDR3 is TGCGCCAGCAGTCCTGAACCGCGGGATGAAGCTTTCTTT. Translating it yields CASSPEPRDEAFF.

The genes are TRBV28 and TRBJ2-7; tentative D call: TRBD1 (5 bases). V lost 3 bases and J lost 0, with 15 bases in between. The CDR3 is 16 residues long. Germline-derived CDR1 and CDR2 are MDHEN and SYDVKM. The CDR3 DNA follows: TGTGCCAGCAGTTTTGACAGCCTCCTTTTCTCCTACGAGCAGTACTTC. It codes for CASSFDSLLFSYEQYF.

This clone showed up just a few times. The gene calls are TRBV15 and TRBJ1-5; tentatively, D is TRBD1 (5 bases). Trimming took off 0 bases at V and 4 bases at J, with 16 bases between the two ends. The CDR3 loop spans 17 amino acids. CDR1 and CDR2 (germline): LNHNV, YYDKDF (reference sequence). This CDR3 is CATSRESVGGKNQPQHF. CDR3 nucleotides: TGTGCCACCAGCAGAGAGAGTGTGGGGGGGAAGAATCAGCCCCAGCATTTT.

CDR3 nucleotides: TGTGCCGGGGTATCGGGGAGGATTGAAAAACTGTTTTTT. Translation: CAGVSGRIEKLFF. V is TRBV28 and J is TRBJ1-4, with D unclear. Germline V CDR1 and CDR2: MDHEN, SYDVKM. The V end was cut by 11 bases, the J end by 7 bases, with 17 bases between. This CDR3 has 13 amino acids.

Here the CDR3 reads CASSPGTPSPYEQYF. The CDR3 DNA reads as TGTGCCAGCAGTCCCGGGACACCAAGCCCCTACGAGCAGTACTTC. The chain carries TRBV6-6 and TRBJ2-7, with D perhaps TRBD1 (6 bases). This CDR3 region has 15 residues. In germline, CDR1 is MNHNY, CDR2 SVGAGI (reference sequence). V lost 5 bases, J lost 2 bases, and 16 bases lay in between.

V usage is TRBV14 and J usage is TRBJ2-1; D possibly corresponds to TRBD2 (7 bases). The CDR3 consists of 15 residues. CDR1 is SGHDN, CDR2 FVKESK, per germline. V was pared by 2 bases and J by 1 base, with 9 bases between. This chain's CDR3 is CASSQRGASYNEQFF. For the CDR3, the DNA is TGTGCCAGCAGCCAACGGGGGGCGTCCTACAATGAGCAGTTCTTC.

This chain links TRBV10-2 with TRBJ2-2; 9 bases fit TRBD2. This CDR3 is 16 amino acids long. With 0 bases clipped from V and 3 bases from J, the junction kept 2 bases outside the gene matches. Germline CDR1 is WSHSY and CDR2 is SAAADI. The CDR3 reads CASSESLAGYTGELFF. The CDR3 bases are TGCGCCAGCAGTGAGTCTCTAGCGGGATACACCGGGGAGCTGTTTTTT.

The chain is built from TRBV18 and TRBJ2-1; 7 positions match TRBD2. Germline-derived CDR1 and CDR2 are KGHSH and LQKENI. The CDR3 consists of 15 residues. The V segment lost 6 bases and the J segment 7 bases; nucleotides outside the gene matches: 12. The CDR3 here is CASSPERDPKNEQFF. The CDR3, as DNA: TGTGCCAGCTCCCCTGAGCGGGACCCTAAGAATGAGCAGTTCTTC.

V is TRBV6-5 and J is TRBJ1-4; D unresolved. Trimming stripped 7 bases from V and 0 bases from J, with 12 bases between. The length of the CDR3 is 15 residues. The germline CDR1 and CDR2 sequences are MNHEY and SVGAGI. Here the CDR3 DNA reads TGTGCCAGCAAGGAGACTGCTGCAACTAATGAAAAACTGTTTTTT. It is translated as CASKETAATNEKLFF.

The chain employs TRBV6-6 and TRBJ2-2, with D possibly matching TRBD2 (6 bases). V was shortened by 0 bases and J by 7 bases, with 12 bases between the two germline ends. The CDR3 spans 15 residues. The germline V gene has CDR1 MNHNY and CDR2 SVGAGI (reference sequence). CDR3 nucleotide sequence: TGTGCCAGCAGTTACTCCGGGGGAAAGGTCGGGGAGCTGTTTTTT. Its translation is CASSYSGGKVGELFF.

The CDR3 sequence is CASSASGRGTGELFF. In DNA form, the CDR3 reads TGTGCCAGCAGTGCCTCAGGGAGGGGCACCGGGGAGCTGTTTTTT. V is TRBV6-1 and J is TRBJ2-2, with TRBD2 matching 7 bases. Trimming took 4 bases from V and 4 from J; bases not matched to a gene: 6. Germline-derived CDR1 and CDR2 are MNHNS and SASEGT. This CDR3 comprises 15 residues.

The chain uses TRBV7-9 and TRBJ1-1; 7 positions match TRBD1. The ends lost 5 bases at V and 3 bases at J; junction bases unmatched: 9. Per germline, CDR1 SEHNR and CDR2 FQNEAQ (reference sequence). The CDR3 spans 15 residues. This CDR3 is CASSPHQGGYTEAFF. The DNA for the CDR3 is TGTGCCAGCAGCCCCCATCAGGGGGGCTACACTGAAGCTTTCTTT.

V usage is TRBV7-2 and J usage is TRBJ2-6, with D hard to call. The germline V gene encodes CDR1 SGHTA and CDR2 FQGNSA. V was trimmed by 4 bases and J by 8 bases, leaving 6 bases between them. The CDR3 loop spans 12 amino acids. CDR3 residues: CASSSDSNVLTF. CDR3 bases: TGTGCCAGCAGCTCTGACTCCAACGTCCTGACTTTC.

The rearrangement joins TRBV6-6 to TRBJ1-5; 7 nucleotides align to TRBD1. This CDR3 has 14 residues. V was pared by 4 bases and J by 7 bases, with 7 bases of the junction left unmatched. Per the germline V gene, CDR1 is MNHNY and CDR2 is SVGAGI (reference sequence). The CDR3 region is CASSFGQAPQPQHF. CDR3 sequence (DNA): TGTGCCAGCAGTTTCGGACAGGCTCCCCAGCCCCAGCATTTT.